This TCR beta chain was sequenced in a study of CD8 T cells in ankylosing spondylitis. Study-wide results and caveats: Disease-linked clones reportedly showed significant enrichment in matched ankylosing spondylitis synovial fluid. Among TCR beta sequences, a motif of several highly homologous variants appeared characteristic of ankylosing spondylitis blood.

TCRdb analysed the 5' RACE reads with MiXCR anew, one entry per CDR3 protein. The sample shows a few hundred thousand distinct CDR3 sequences, roughly 20% of them seen only once. For this clonotype: Its antigen remains unknown.

The sequencing input was blood, either unsorted or a sorted T cell fraction (not recorded which). This clonotype originated in a male donor with ankylosing spondylitis or in good health (not recorded which).

CDR3 bases: TGTGCCAGCAGCTTAGGTTGTAGCGGAGTTACTTGCACAGATACGCAGTATTTT. It yields the protein CASSLGCSGVTCTDTQYF. V is TRBV7-4 and J is TRBJ2-3; maybe TRBD2 (6 bases). CDR1 is SGHVT, CDR2 SQSDAQ, per germline. Deletions cut 1 base from V and 1 base from J, with 18 bases between. The CDR3 extends over 18 amino acids.